Described below is a single T cell receptor (beta chain) sequence and its context. The entry originates in a study of shared clonotypes between healthy human individuals. Sequenced by immunoSEQ multiplex PCR; TCRdb stores in-frame clones only, minus some. Of about 1.5 million clones in the sample, 95% to 99% were seen once. Trimming took 3 bases from V and 8 from J, leaving 16 bases between them. The CDR3 extends over 15 amino acids. Germline CDR1 reads SEHNR; CDR2 reads FQNEAQ (reference sequence). This TCR came from a man aged 25-40 years in good health. V is TRBV7-9 and J is TRBJ1-4, with D perhaps matching TRBD1 (5 bases). What was sequenced was naive CD4+ T cells sorted from blood. Subset indicated: CD45RA+ positively selected. CDR3 in DNA: TGTGCCAGCAGCTTCTCCACAGGAGGGTTGGAAAAACTGTTTTTT. Protein sequence: CASSFSTGGLEKLFF.